This TCR beta chain comes out of a study of HIV-infected patients and healthy controls. Overall study context: CD4 counts in about 90% of the 16 patients increased modestly yet significantly but stayed below normal.

General study results and limits: Significant mean usage differences between HIV-infected patients and controls involved eight alpha and eight beta V genes.

Reverse transcription used roughly 450 ng RNA and constant-region primers for alpha and beta. Each of the alpha and beta chains got its own library through chain-specific third strand synthesis with indices. A 12-nucleotide barcode per molecule came from two concatenated random hexamers added pre-amplification. TCRdb redid the calling of the 5' RACE reads with MiXCR, one entry per CDR3 protein. The data contain more than 9,500 distinct CDR3 sequences, roughly 9.5% of them singletons. In its sample, this clonotype was seen many times. Its antigen is not known. All unsorted peripheral T cells were captured because whole blood was used without fractionation. The specimen was blood, collected before antiretroviral therapy. This receptor was obtained from an adult with HIV infection. The donor label of this sample is uncertain.

CDR3 sequence: CASKKEGRFKNTEAFF. The DNA for the CDR3 is TGTGCCAGCAAAAAGGAGGGGAGGTTCAAGAACACTGAAGCTTTCTTT. The rearrangement joins TRBV6-5 to TRBJ1-1; perhaps TRBD1 as D (5 bases). This CDR3 has 16 residues. Germline V gene lookup returns CDR1 MNHEY and CDR2 SVGAGI. With 7 bases removed from V and 1 base from J, the gap between germline ends came to 19 bases.